The sequence of this TCR beta chain was determined in a study of blood T cell repertoires in COVID-19. Looking at the study overall: Whether acute or convalescent, the COVID-19 samples came from the United States, Italy and Spain.

The assay was immunoSEQ multiplex PCR, and TCRdb's table has in-frame clones only and misses some. The table includes approximately 290,000 clones, 85% to 90% detected once. The CDR3 extends over 12 amino acids. Germline CDR1 is MNHEY and CDR2 is SMNVEV (reference sequence). Deletions cut 5 bases from V and 6 bases from J, with 7 bases between. This chain uses TRBV27 with TRBJ2-2; D remains ambiguous. Sequenced sample: PBMCs or T cells enriched from blood (not recorded which). This receptor was identified in a woman aged 18-35 years with acute COVID-19. The CDR3 here is CASSPLPGELFF. The CDR3 region has the DNA TGTGCCAGCAGTCCCCTCCCCGGGGAGCTGTTTTTT.